The clone carrying this T cell receptor beta chain was counted between two and nine times. Its antigen is not known. A single record per CDR3 protein comes from TCRdb applying MiXCR to the reads. There are about a million distinct CDR3 sequences in the sample; roughly a third occur only once, and 13% lies in the top ten. These data originate in a study of T cell repertoires in cytomegalovirus infection. Study context: Public TCR beta signatures indicated both CMV infection and matching HLA type.

V was cut by 2 bases and J by 8 bases, with 12 bases left in between. CDR1 is MGHDK and CDR2 is SYGVNS in the germline V gene. This CDR3 is built from 13 residues. This receptor was identified in a human donor in good health (CMV status not recorded). Some clones in this sample may be carry-over from other donors' samples. Sequenced material: cultured CD8+ T cells from PBMCs, taken from culture after CMV antigen stimulation. J is TRBJ1-2 and V is TRBV25-1; unclear D gene. CDR3 nucleotides: TGTGCCAGCAGTGAAAGCCAGCAGTGGGGCTACACCTTC. Translation gives CASSESQQWGYTF.